This T cell receptor (beta chain) stems from a study of T-cell reconstitution after alpha-beta-depleted transplantation in children. Unique molecular identifiers featured in how the TCRbeta library was prepared. TCRdb called the PCR reads again in MiXCR, with one record for every CDR3 protein. The sample consists of 150,000 to 250,000 distinct CDR3 sequences, 13% to 15% of them appearing once. This clonotype was seen only a few times. With 0 bases removed from V and 2 bases from J, the gap between germline ends came to 10 bases. Germline assignment: CDR1 KGHSH and CDR2 LQKENI. This CDR3 spans 15 amino acids.

Sequenced material: PBMCs from the stem cell graft donor, taken from the stem cell graft. This sequence joins TRBV18 and TRBJ1-1; D not certain. The sequence derives from a human donor who donated a stem cell graft to a child with acute lymphoblastic leukemia. Here the CDR3 reads CASSPPKDGNTEAFF. The DNA for the CDR3 is TGTGCCAGCTCACCACCAAAGGACGGAAACACTGAAGCTTTCTTT.